The 12 T cell receptor beta chains given below trace back to one sample, sequenced in a study of CD8 T cells in Susac syndrome. The RNA input was about 0.5 to 1 ug, and it was reverse transcribed with random hexamers. MiXCR was run by TCRdb on the immunoSEQ multiplex PCR reads, yielding one entry per CDR3 protein. In the table there are around 190,000 distinct CDR3 sequences, about 95% of which are singletons. Sequencing input: CD4+ T cells from PBMCs. The source of these receptors is a human donor in good health.

This clonotype was recorded a few times. The V and J genes are TRBV3-1 and TRBJ1-2; D might be TRBD1 (6 bases). Trimming removed 4 bases at V and 4 bases at J, with 7 bases between. Germline V gives CDR1 LGHDT, CDR2 YNNKEL (reference sequence). The CDR3 has 12 residues. The CDR3 nucleotides are TGTGCCAGCAGCCCGGACAGCTATGGCTACACCTTC. Translating gives CASSPDSYGYTF.

The chain links TRBV9 to TRBJ1-1; no clear D gene. Trimming took 1 base from V and 4 from J, leaving 8 bases between them. The germline gives CDR1 SGDLS, CDR2 YYNGEE. The CDR3 contains 13 residues. In nucleotides, the CDR3 is TGTGCCAGCAGCGTAACCCCGGTCACTGAAGCTTTCTTT. Protein sequence: CASSVTPVTEAFF.

This sequence joins TRBV7-9 and TRBJ2-7; possibly TRBD1 for D (5 bases). Germline loops: CDR1 SEHNR, CDR2 FQNEAQ (reference sequence). Between the trimmed V and J ends, which lost 1 base and 5 bases, there was a span of 12 bases. This CDR3 region has 14 residues. The CDR3 loop reads CASSLDRSFNEQYF. CDR3 nucleotide sequence: TGTGCCAGCAGCTTAGACAGGTCCTTCAACGAGCAGTACTTC.

The chain couples TRBV29-1 to TRBJ1-3; D call uncertain. This CDR3 has 13 residues. Germline V gene lookup returns CDR1 SQVTM and CDR2 ANQGSEA. V was shortened by 6 bases and J by 0 bases, with 9 bases between the two germline ends. The CDR3: CSVSVSSGNTIYF. The CDR3 DNA follows: TGCAGCGTGTCGGTGTCCTCTGGAAACACCATATATTTT.

This chain joins TRBV19 and TRBJ1-5; TRBD1 agrees at 7 bases. Germline V gene data show CDR1 as LNHDA and CDR2 as SQIVND (reference sequence). CDR3 length: 12 amino acids. Trimming cost V 7 bases and J 7 bases; bases outside gene matches: 4. CDR3 DNA: TGTGCCAGTACCACGGGACAGCAGCCCCAGCATTTT. Translated, it gives CASTTGQQPQHF.

V usage is TRBV15 and J usage is TRBJ2-1; 7 nucleotides align to TRBD2. Trimming took 3 bases from V and 3 from J; bases not matched to a gene: 5. The CDR3 loop spans 15 amino acids. Germline V lookup: CDR1 LNHNV, CDR2 YYDKDF (reference sequence). CDR3 sequence: CATSSQVAGYNEQFF. CDR3 bases: TGTGCCACCAGCAGCCAGGTAGCGGGCTACAATGAGCAGTTCTTC.

The CDR3 DNA reads as TGCAGCACCCCCAGCTGGGGGAACACTGAAGCTTTCTTT. Translating gives CSTPSWGNTEAFF. The rearrangement uses TRBV29-1 and TRBJ1-1; no clear D. V lost 8 bases, J lost 1 base, and 14 bases lay in between. From germline, CDR1 is SQVTM and CDR2 ANQGSEA. The CDR3 runs to 13 residues.

The chain is built from TRBV7-2 and TRBJ2-1; TRBD2 aligns across 7 bases. The V gene end was trimmed by 0 bases and the J gene end by 7 bases; junction bases not matched to a gene: 12. Germline CDR1 SGHTA, CDR2 FQGNSA. The CDR3 has 17 amino acids. The CDR3 spells CASSLALSGRAGNEQFF. In DNA form, the CDR3 reads TGTGCCAGCAGCTTAGCGCTTTCGGGGAGGGCGGGGAATGAGCAGTTCTTC.

The genes are TRBV29-1 and TRBJ2-5; D ambiguous. Trimming removed 0 bases from V and 3 bases from J, with 11 bases in between. The CDR3 totals 14 residues. The germline gives CDR1 SQVTM, CDR2 ANQGSEA. The CDR3 sequence: CSVEDPKGKETQYF. The CDR3 DNA reads TGCAGCGTTGAAGATCCCAAGGGCAAAGAGACCCAGTACTTC.

V gene TRBV7-2 combines with J gene TRBJ2-2; D not certain. V was trimmed by 1 base and J by 7 bases, leaving 7 bases between them. Germline V gives CDR1 SGHTA, CDR2 FQGNSA. The CDR3 extends over 13 amino acids. CDR3 nucleotide sequence: TGTGCCAGCAGCTTAGGGGGTGTCGGGGAGCTGTTTTTT. This codes for CASSLGGVGELFF.

The V call is TRBV20-1, the J call TRBJ2-7; D gene unclear. Germline CDR1 and CDR2: DFQATT and SNEGSKA (reference sequence). The V gene lost 5 bases and the J gene lost 3 bases, with 20 bases spanning the gap. This CDR3 region has 15 residues. The CDR3 DNA reads TGCAGTGCTGGACCACCTGGACGGCCCGTCTACGAGCAGTACTTC. Translated: CSAGPPGRPVYEQYF.

The gene calls are TRBV5-1 and TRBJ1-5; D not resolved. V gave up 4 bases and J gave up 6 bases, with 11 bases separating them. Germline V gives CDR1 SGHRS, CDR2 YFSETQ. CDR3 length: 13 amino acids. The CDR3 region has the DNA TGCGCCAGCAGCACCTACACCAGTCAGCCCCAGCATTTT. Translated: CASSTYTSQPQHF.